This T cell receptor (beta chain) was recovered during a study of T cell repertoires in cytomegalovirus infection. The overall study: Public TCR beta signature analysis indicated the presence of both CMV infection and matching HLA type.

In this sample, this clonotype turned up many times. Its antigen is unknown. Study-level points and caveats: CMV-specific HLA-C-restricted TCR beta clonotypes dominated the ex vivo response. Cumulated frequencies of public TCR beta families served to identify carriers of CMV plus the relevant HLA.

In TCRdb, the reads were re-called with MiXCR into one record per CDR3 protein. The repertoire consists of approximately 190,000 distinct CDR3 sequences, with 28% occurring once and the leading ten covering approximately 30%. The CDR3 consists of 15 residues. V gave up 2 bases and J gave up 4 bases; unmatched junction bases: 7. The germline V gene has CDR1 SGHTA and CDR2 FQGNSA. Material: PBMCs. This TCR was recovered from a human donor in good health (CMV status not recorded). Some clones in this sample may be carry-over from other donors' samples. The chain recombines TRBV7-2 with TRBJ2-7; TRBD1 aligns across 8 bases. The CDR3 DNA sequence: TGTGCCAGCAGCTTATCCGGACAGGGATTGTACGAGCAGTACTTC. It yields the protein CASSLSGQGLYEQYF.